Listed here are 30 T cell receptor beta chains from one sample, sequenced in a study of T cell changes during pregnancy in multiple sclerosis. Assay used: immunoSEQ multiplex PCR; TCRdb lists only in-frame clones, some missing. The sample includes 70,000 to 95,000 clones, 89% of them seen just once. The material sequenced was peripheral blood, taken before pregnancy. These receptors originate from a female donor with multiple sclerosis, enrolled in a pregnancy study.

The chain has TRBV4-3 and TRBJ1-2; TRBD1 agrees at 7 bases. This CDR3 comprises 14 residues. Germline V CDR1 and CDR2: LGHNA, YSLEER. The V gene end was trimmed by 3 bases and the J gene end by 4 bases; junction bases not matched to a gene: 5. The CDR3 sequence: CASSQRTGTYGYTF. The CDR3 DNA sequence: TGCGCCAGCAGCCAGCGGACAGGAACCTATGGCTACACCTTC.

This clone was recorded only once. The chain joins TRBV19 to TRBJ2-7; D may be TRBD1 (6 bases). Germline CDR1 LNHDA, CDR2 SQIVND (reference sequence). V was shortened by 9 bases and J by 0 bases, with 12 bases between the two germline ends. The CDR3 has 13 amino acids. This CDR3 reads CASSTGPSYEQYF. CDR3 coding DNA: TGTGCCAGCTCGACAGGTCCCTCCTACGAGCAGTACTTC.

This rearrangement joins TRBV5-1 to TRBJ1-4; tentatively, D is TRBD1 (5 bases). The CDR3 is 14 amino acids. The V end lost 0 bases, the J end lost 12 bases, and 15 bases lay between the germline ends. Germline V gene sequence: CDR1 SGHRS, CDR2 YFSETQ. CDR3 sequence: CASSLAGGGLELFF. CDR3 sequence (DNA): TGCGCCAGCAGCTTGGCGGGGGGTGGTCTGGAACTGTTTTTT. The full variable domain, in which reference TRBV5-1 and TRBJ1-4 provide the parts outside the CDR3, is KAGVTQTPRYLIKTRGQQVTLSCSPISGHRSVSWYQQTPGQGLQFLFEYFSETQRNKGNFPGRFSGRQFSNSRSEMNVSTLELGDSALYLCASSLAGGGLELFFGSGTQLSVL.

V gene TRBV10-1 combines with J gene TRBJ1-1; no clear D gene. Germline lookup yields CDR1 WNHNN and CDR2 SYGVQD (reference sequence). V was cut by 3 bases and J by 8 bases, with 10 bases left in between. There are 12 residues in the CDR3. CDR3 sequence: CASSDVRSEAFF. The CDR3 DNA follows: TGCGCCAGCAGTGACGTGAGGAGCGAAGCTTTCTTT.

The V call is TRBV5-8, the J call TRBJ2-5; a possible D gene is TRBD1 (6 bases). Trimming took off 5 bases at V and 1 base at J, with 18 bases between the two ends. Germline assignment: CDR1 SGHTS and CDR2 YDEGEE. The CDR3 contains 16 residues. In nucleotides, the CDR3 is TGTGCCAGCAGTCAAGGACAGACGCCCCTCCAAGAGACCCAGTACTTC. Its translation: CASSQGQTPLQETQYF.

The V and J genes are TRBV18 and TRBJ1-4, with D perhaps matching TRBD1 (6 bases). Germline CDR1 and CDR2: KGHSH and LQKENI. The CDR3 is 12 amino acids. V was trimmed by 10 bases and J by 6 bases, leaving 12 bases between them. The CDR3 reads CATRGADEKLFF. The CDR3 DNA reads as TGTGCCACCAGGGGAGCCGATGAAAAACTGTTTTTT.

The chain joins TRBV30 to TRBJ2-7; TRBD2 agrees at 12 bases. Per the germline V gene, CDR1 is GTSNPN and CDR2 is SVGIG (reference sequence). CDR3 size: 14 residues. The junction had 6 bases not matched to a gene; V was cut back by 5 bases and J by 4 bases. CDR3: CAWQLAGGRYEQYF. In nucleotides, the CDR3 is TGTGCCTGGCAACTAGCGGGGGGCCGGTACGAGCAGTACTTC.

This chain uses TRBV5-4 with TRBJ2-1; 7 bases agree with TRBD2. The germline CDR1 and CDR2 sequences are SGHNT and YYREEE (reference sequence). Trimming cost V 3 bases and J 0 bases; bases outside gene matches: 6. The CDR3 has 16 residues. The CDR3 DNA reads TGTGCCAGCAGCTCCTTAGCGGGTAGCTCCTACAATGAGCAGTTCTTC. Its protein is CASSSLAGSSYNEQFF.

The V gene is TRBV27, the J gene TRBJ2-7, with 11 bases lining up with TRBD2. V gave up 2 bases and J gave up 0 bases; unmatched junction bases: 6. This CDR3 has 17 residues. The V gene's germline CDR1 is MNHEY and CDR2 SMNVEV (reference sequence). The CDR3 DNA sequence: TGTGCCAGCAGTTTAAGGGCTAGCGGGGGGCCCTCCTACGAGCAGTACTTC. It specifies CASSLRASGGPSYEQYF.

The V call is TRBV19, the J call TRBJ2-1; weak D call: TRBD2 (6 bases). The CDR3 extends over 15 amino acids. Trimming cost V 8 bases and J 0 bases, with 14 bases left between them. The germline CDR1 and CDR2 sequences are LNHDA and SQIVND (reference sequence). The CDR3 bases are TGTGCCAGTCGTCTGGCGGGGAGCTCCTACAATGAGCAGTTCTTC. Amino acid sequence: CASRLAGSSYNEQFF.

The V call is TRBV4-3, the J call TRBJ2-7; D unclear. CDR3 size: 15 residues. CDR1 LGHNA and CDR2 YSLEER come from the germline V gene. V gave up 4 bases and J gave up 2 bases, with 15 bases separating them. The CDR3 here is CASSPEAGTTYEQYF. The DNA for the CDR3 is TGCGCCAGCAGCCCGGAAGCAGGTACGACCTACGAGCAGTACTTC.

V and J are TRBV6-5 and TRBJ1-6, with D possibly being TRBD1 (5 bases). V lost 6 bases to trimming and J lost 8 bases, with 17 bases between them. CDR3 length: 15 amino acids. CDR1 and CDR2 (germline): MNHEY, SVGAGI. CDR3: CASRRTWRGDSPLHF. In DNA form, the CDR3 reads TGTGCCAGCAGACGGACATGGCGGGGGGATTCACCCCTCCACTTT.

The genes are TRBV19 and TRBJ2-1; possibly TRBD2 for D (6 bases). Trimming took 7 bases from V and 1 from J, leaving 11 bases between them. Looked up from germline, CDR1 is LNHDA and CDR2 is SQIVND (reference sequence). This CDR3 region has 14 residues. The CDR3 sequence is CASMAGRSYNEQFF. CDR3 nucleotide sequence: TGTGCCAGTATGGCGGGGCGTTCCTACAATGAGCAGTTCTTC.

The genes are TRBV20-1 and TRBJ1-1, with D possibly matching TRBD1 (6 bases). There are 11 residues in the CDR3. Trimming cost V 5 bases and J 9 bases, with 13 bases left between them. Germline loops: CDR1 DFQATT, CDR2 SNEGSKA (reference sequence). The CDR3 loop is CSAYRTDQAFF. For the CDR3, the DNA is TGCAGTGCTTACCGGACAGATCAAGCTTTCTTT.

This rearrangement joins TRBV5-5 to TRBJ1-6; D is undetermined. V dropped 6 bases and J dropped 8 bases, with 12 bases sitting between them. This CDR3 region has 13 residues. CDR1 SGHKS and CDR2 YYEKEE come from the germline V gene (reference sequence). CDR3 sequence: CASTSNSDSPLHF. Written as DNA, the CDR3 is TGTGCCAGCACCTCAAACTCGGATTCACCCCTCCACTTT.

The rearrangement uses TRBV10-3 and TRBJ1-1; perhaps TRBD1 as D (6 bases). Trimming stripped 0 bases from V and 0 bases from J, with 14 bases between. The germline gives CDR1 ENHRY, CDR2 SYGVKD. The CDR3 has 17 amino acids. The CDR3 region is CAISESVAGDLNTEAFF. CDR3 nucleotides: TGTGCCATCAGTGAGTCGGTGGCAGGGGACCTGAACACTGAAGCTTTCTTT.

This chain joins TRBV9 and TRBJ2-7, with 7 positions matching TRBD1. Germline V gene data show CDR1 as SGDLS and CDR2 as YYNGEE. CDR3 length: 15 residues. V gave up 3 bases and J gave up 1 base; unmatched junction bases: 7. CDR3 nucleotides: TGTGCCAGCAGCGCCAGACAGGGTGGTTCCTACGAGCAGTACTTC. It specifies CASSARQGGSYEQYF.

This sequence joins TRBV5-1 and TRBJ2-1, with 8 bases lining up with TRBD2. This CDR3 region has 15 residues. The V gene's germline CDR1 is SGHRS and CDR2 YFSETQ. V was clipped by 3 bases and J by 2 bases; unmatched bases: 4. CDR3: CASSSAGGTYNEQFF. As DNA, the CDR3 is TGCGCCAGCAGCTCGGCGGGGGGTACCTACAATGAGCAGTTCTTC.

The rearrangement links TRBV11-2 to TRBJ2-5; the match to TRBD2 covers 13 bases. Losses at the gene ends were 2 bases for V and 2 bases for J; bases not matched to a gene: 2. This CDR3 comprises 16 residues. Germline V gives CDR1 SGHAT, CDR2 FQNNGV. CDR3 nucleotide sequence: TGTGCCAGCAGCTTAACACTAGCGGGGGGGCAAGAGACCCAGTACTTC. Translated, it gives CASSLTLAGGQETQYF. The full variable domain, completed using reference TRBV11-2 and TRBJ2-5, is EAGVAQSPRYKIIEKRQSVAFWCNPISGHATLYWYQQILGQGPKLLIQFQNNGVVDDSQLPKDRFSAERLKGVDSTLKIQPAKLEDSAVYLCASSLTLAGGQETQYFGPGTRLLVL.

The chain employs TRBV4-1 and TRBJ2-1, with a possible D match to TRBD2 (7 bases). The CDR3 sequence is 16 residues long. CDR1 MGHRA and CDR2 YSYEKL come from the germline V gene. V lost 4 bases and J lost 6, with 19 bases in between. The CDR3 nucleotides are TGCGCCAGCAGCCGGTTCGGGGGGCCCACTGGCAATGAGCAGTTCTTC. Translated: CASSRFGGPTGNEQFF.

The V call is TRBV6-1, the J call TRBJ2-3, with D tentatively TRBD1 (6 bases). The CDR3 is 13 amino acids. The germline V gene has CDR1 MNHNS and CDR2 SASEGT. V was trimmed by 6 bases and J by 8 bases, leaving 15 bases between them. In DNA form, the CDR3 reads TGTGCCAGCAGGGCCCTGACAGGAGGTACGCAGTATTTT. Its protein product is CASRALTGGTQYF.

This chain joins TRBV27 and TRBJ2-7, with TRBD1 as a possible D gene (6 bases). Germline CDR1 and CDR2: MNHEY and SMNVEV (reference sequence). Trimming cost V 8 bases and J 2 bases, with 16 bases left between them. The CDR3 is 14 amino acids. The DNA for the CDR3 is TGTGCCAGCGGAGACAGGTCCTATGCCTACGAGCAGTACTTC. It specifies CASGDRSYAYEQYF.

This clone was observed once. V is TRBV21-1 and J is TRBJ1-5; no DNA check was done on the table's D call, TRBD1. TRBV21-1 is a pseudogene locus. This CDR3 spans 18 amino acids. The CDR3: CASLERDRVFHSNQPQHF. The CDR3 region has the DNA TGTGCCAGCCTCGAGAGGGACAGGGTTTTCCATAGCAATCAGCCCCAGCATTTT.

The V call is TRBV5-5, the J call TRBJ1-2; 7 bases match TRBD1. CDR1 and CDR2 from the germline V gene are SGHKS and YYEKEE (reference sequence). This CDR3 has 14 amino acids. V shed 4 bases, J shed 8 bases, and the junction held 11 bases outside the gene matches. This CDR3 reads CASSPRDRGGGYTF. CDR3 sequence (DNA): TGTGCCAGCAGCCCGCGTGACAGAGGGGGCGGCTACACCTTC.

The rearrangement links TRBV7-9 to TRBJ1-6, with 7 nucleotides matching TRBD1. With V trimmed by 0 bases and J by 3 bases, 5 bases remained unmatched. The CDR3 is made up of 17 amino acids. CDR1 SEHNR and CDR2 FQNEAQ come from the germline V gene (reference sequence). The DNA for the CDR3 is TGTGCCAGCAGCTTAGCGCGGGACAGTGACTATAATTCACCCCTCCACTTT. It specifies CASSLARDSDYNSPLHF.

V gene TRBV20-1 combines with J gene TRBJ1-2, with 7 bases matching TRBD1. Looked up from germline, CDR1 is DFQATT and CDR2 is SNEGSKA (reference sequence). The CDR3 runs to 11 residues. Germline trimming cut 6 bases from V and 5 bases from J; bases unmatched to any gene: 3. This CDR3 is CSAAGGYGYTF. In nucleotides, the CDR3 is TGCAGTGCCGCAGGGGGGTATGGCTACACCTTC.

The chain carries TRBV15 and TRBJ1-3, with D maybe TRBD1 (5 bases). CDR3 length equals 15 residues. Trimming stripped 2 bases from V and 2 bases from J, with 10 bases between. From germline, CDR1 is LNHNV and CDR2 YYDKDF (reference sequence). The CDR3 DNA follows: TGTGCCACCAGCAGACGTCAGGGAACTGGAAACACCATATATTTT. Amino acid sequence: CATSRRQGTGNTIYF.

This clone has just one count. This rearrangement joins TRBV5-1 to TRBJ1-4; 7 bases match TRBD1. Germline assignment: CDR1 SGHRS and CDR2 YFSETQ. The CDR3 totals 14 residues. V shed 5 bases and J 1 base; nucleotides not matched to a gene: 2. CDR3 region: CASRGQRTNEKLFF. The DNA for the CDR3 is TGCGCCAGCAGGGGACAGCGAACTAATGAAAAACTGTTTTTT.

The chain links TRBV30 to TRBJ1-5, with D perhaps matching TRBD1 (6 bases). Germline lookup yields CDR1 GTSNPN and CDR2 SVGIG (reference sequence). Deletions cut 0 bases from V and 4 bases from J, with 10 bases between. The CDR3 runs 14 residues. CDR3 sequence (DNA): TGTGCCTGGAGTGTACAAACAGGGAATCAGCCCCAGCATTTT. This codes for CAWSVQTGNQPQHF. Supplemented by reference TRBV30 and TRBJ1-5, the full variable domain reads SQTIHQWPATLVQPVGSPLSLECTVEGTSNPNLYWYRQAAGRGLQLLFYSVGIGQISSEVPQNLSASRPQDRQFILSSKKLLLSDSGFYLCAWSVQTGNQPQHFGDGTRLSIL.

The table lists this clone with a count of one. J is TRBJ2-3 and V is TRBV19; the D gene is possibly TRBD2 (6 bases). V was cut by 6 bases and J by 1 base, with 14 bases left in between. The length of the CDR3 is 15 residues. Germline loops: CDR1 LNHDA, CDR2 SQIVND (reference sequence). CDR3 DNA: TGTGCCAGTAGCGGAGGGAGTCGGGGCACAGATACGCAGTATTTT. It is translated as CASSGGSRGTDTQYF. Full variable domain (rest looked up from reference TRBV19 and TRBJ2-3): DGGITQSPKYLFRKEGQNVTLSCEQNLNHDAMYWYRQDPGQGLRLIYYSQIVNDFQKGDIAEGYSVSREKKESFPLTVTSAQKNPTAFYLCASSGGSRGTDTQYFGPGTRLTVL.